This TCR beta chain was identified during a study of shared clonotypes between healthy human individuals. Findings of the study overall: The study's rarefaction showed incomplete sorted-subset sequencing despite large depth.

For this clone: As yet, its antigen is unknown.

Free of recent acute infections or vaccinations, the donors were healthy HIV-negative adults. Genomic DNA belonging to each subset was distributed in equal measure over several immunoSEQ plates. Generated by immunoSEQ multiplex PCR, the TCRdb table keeps only in-frame clones and is missing some. The sample lists approximately 2.5 million clones, 90% to 95% occurring once. The CDR3 consists of 13 residues. The germline V and J ends were trimmed by 3 bases and 4 bases, with 6 bases remaining between them. The germline V gene encodes CDR1 SEHNR and CDR2 FQNEAQ (reference sequence). The source is a man in his late teens or twenties in good health. The sequenced sample was naive CD4+ T cells sorted from blood. Subset denoted: CD45RA+ positively selected. This chain connects TRBV7-9 to TRBJ2-2; D is undetermined. The CDR3 DNA reads as TGTGCCAGCAGCTTTGGGCCCACCGGGGAGCTGTTTTTT. Protein sequence: CASSFGPTGELFF.